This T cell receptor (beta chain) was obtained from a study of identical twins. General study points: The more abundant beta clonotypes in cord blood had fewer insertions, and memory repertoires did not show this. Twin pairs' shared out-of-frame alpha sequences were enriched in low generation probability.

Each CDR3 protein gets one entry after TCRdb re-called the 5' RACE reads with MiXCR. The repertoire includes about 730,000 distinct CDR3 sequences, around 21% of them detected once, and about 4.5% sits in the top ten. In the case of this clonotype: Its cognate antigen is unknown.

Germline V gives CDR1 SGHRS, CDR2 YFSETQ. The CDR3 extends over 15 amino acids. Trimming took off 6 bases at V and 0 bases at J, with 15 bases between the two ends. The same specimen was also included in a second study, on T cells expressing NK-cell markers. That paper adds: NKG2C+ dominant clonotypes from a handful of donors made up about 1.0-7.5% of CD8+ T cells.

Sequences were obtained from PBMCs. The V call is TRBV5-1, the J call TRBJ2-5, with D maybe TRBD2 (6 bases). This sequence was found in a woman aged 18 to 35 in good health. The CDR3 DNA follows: TGCGCCAGCAACGGAGGGAGAGGGAACCAAGAGACCCAGTACTTC. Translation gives CASNGGRGNQETQYF.